This TCR beta chain came from a study of blood T cell repertoires in COVID-19. Whole-study context: Donors in the United States, Italy and Spain gave samples during acute or convalescent COVID-19.

In the original workflow: Estimation of nucleated cell counts was performed using reference gene primer amplification. The repertoire was sequenced with immunoSEQ multiplex PCR; TCRdb's copy has only in-frame clones and lacks some. D and trimming were read from the DNA, whereas the V and J calls and clone size are those reported in that table. The table includes about 200,000 clones, about 88% detected once. The sample comprised PBMCs or T cells enriched from blood (not recorded which). The source is a woman in her twenties or thirties who had been exposed to COVID-19.

CDR3 in amino acids: CASSPRTAENEKLFF. The CDR3 coding sequence is TGTGCCAGCAGCCCCCGGACAGCCGAGAATGAAAAACTGTTTTTT. The chain carries TRBV7-8 and TRBJ1-4; possible D gene TRBD1, 6 bases. V was trimmed by 5 bases and J by 5 bases, leaving 15 bases between them. Germline values: CDR1 SGHVS, CDR2 FQNEAQ. The CDR3 loop spans 15 amino acids. Looking up the rest from reference TRBV7-8 and TRBJ1-4 gives the full variable domain: GAGVSQSPRYKVAKRGQDVALRCDPISGHVSLFWYQQALGQGPEFLTYFQNEAQLDKSGLPSDRFFAERPEGSVSTLKIQRTQQEDSAVYLCASSPRTAENEKLFFGSGTQLSVL.